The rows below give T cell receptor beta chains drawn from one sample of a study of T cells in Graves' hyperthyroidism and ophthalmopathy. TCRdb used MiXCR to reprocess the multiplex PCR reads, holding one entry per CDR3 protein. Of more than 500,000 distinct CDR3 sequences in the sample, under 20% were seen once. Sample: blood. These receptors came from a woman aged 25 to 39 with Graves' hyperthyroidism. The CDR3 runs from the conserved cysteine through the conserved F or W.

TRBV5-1,CASSLGTVGTQYF
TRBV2,CASSEWGSVRGQSSYNEQFF
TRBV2,CASTEGGRASQPQHF
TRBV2,CASSEALDSSYEQYF
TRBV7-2,CASSSSGHSNQPQHF
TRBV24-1,CATSDLGQDNEQFF
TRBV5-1,CASSLEADEAFF
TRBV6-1,CASSVQGRSSKNIQYF
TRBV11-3,CASSLTSLAGYNEQFF
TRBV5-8,CASSTGTGETQYF
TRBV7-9,CASSLSWSSSSYNEQFF
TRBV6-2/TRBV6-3,CASRPSGRSSYNEQFF
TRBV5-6,CASSLGQGAYEHYF
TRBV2,CASSQGVTYEQYF
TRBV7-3,CASSSDRGAYQPQHF
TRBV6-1,CASIPGGIINEQFF
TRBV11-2,CASSLGSSGLKLSSYEQYF
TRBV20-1,CSASADSGNTIYF
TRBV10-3,CAISGDSGYGYTF
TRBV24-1,CATSDALSPTWGEQFF
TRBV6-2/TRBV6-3,CASSYSRTGSRGYTF
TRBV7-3,CASSSPPDRSGYWNTEAFF
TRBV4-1,CASSPQRGALQQYF
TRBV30,CAWSAGRVSYEQYF
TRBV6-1,CASSEAGENSPLHF
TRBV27,CASSDNGPGELFF
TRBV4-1,CASSQDVGGSYEQYF
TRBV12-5,CASGLEVAGRNEQYF
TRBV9,CASSVAPRDPRGEQYF
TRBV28,CASSWSKTANYGYTF
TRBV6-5,CASSYLYHLAGTTYEQYF
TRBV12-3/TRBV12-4,CASSSDSHSNQPQHF
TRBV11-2,CASSFWEGDSYEQYF
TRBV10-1,CASGDAPFQQFF
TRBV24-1,CATSESTLTGGEGGYTF
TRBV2,CASRGHTDYEQYF
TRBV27,CASSSMRAGGSDTQYF
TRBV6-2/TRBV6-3,CASSYSHEEGMAQYF
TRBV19,CASSIRGYPYEQYF
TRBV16,CASSQSVGNSPLHF
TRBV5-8,CASSPAVAGQPQHF
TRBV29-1,CSVELWERDEQYF